This is a list of T cell receptor beta chains from one sample in a study of cytomegalovirus exposure and HLA in healthy donors. Clones were sequenced by immunoSEQ multiplex PCR, and TCRdb holds only the in-frame ones, with some missing. The sample includes around 300,000 clones, 70% to 90% of them seen just once. Sequencing input: PBMCs. Every receptor here comes from a woman aged 40 to 49 in good health and CMV-seropositive. Each CDR3 is given with its conserved first and last residue. The order of the fields is J gene, clone size, CDR3 length, V gene, D gene, CDR3 DNA, CDR3 protein. D genes are given only for firm matches. Rows give clone size only sometimes, using once, few, many, or a class for an expanded clone.

>TRBJ2-3|-|15|TRBV11-2|-
TGTGCCAGCAGATCTACAGGGTCCTACACAGATACGCAGTATTTT
CASRSTGSYTDTQYF
>TRBJ2-7|-|14|TRBV7-2|-
TGTGCCAGCAGCTTAGGGACATTTACCTACGAGCAGTACTTC
CASSLGTFTYEQYF
>TRBJ2-1|-|16|TRBV27|TRBD2
TGTGCCAGCAGTCCGGGACTAGCGGGAGTTTACAATGAGCAGTTCTTC
CASSPGLAGVYNEQFF
>TRBJ1-6|-|16|TRBV7-2|TRBD1
TGTGCCAGCAGCCTACAGGGGAGCTCCTATAATTCACCCCTCCACTTT
CASSLQGSSYNSPLHF
>TRBJ2-1|-|12|TRBV7-9|-
TGTGCCAGCAGCCCGACTAGTCTAGGGCAGTTCTTC
CASSPTSLGQFF
>TRBJ2-1|-|15|TRBV9|-
TGTGCCAGCAGCTCCCGCCTCACCACTACCCATGAGCAGTTCTTC
CASSSRLTTTHEQFF
>TRBJ1-2|-|14|TRBV5-4|TRBD1
TGTGCCAGCAGCTCGGGACAGGCGATATATGGCTACACCTTC
CASSSGQAIYGYTF
>TRBJ2-7|-|14|TRBV5-6|TRBD1
TGTGCCAGCAGCTTCGGGACAGCCCTCTACGAGCAGTACTTC
CASSFGTALYEQYF
>TRBJ1-1|-|14|TRBV27|-
TGTGCCAGCAGTTTGGGGGCCATGAACACTGAAGCTTTCTTT
CASSLGAMNTEAFF
>TRBJ2-3|-|18|TRBV2|TRBD2
TGTGCCAGCAGTGAAGGCGCTGGACTAGCGGCTAGCACAGATACGCAGTATTTT
CASSEGAGLAASTDTQYF
>TRBJ2-3|-|16|TRBV4-3|-
TGCGCCAGCAGCCAAGATTGGTTGAGCGGTACAGATACGCAGTATTTT
CASSQDWLSGTDTQYF
>TRBJ2-1|-|16|TRBV28|-
TGTGCCAGCATTAGCCCAAGCGGAAGTACCTACAATGAGCAGTTCTTC
CASISPSGSTYNEQFF
>TRBJ1-2|-|16|TRBV27|TRBD1
TGTGCCACCCGAAAGGGACAGGGGGCTCTATCGTATGGCTACACCTTC
CATRKGQGALSYGYTF
>TRBJ1-2|few|15|TRBV7-2|-
TGTGCCAGCAGCTTAGAGAGACAGACCTACTATGGCTACACCTTC
CASSLERQTYYGYTF
>TRBJ2-1|-|18|TRBV7-2|TRBD2
TGTGCCAGCAGCTTAGCGCGGGCTAGCGGGAGCTCCTACAATGAGCAGTTCTTC
CASSLARASGSSYNEQFF
>TRBJ1-4|few|14|TRBV5-1|-
TGCGCCAGCAGCCTCCTAGCAACTAATGAAAAACTGTTTTTT
CASSLLATNEKLFF
>TRBJ2-7|-|14|TRBV7-2|TRBD2
TGTGCCAGCAGGTTTAGCGGGAGGGCCTACGAGCAGTACTTC
CASRFSGRAYEQYF
>TRBJ2-7|-|14|TRBV28|-
TGTGCCAGCAGTTTCCGACTTATGGGGGGCGAGCAGTACTTC
CASSFRLMGGEQYF
>TRBJ2-2|-|15|TRBV19|TRBD2
TGTGCCAGTAGTGCGGGACTAGCGAGATCCTGGGAGCTGTTTTTT
CASSAGLARSWELFF
>TRBJ1-4|-|15|TRBV4-3|-
TGCGCCAGCAAAGACAGCATGTCTACTAATGAAAAACTGTTTTTT
CASKDSMSTNEKLFF
>TRBJ2-7|-|19|TRBV2|-
TGTGCCAGCAGTGAAAGGTATGTGGCGGGATCGAGCGACCCCTACGAGCAGTACTTC
CASSERYVAGSSDPYEQYF
>TRBJ1-2|-|15|TRBV6-5|-
TGTGCCAGCAGTTACCAGACATCTTTCGAGGGCGGCTACACCTTC
CASSYQTSFEGGYTF
>TRBJ1-2|-|16|TRBV27|TRBD1
TGTGCCAGCAGTTTAGACCCTCGGGACAGGCCCTATGGCTACACCTTC
CASSLDPRDRPYGYTF